The 11 T cell receptor beta chains below all came from one sample that was sequenced in a study of T-cell reconstitution after alpha-beta-depleted transplantation in children. During its preparation, the TCRbeta library received unique molecular identifiers. MiXCR was run by TCRdb on the PCR reads, yielding one entry per CDR3 protein. This sample carries a few hundred thousand distinct CDR3 sequences, 15% to 20% of them seen once, and the ten largest clones take around 28%. The starting material was PBMCs, mostly from graft donor cells, obtained 360 days after TCRalphabeta/CD19-depleted stem cell transplant. Receptor source: a boy younger than two who had a stem cell transplant for Wiskott-Aldrich syndrome, so the T cells may come from the graft donor.

The chain joins TRBV7-9 to TRBJ1-6, with D maybe TRBD1 (6 bases). Germline CDR1 and CDR2: SEHNR and FQNEAQ (reference sequence). This CDR3 contains 14 residues. V gave up 4 bases and J gave up 7 bases, with 11 bases separating them. CDR3: CASSSGQQNSPLHF. CDR3 nucleotide sequence: TGTGCCAGCAGCTCTGGACAGCAAAATTCACCCCTCCACTTT.

The V and J genes are TRBV10-3 and TRBJ2-7, with D possibly TRBD2 on 6 matching bases. The CDR3 contains 13 residues. V gave up 7 bases and J gave up 4 bases, with 14 bases separating them. The V gene's germline CDR1 is ENHRY and CDR2 SYGVKD. CDR3 nucleotides: TGTGCCATCACCCCGGGGGATTTTTACGAGCAGTACTTC. Its translation: CAITPGDFYEQYF.

This clonotype turned up a few times. This chain uses TRBV11-2 with TRBJ2-3; 7 bases are a match to TRBD1. The CDR3 totals 16 residues. The junction had 14 bases not matched to a gene; V was cut back by 6 bases and J by 5 bases. Germline loops: CDR1 SGHAT, CDR2 FQNNGV. The CDR3 coding sequence is TGTGCCAGCAGTTGGGACAGTCCTCAGCCGGTAGATACGCAGTATTTT. This sequence encodes CASSWDSPQPVDTQYF.

The chain has TRBV5-1 and TRBJ2-7; TRBD1 agrees at 11 bases. Germline CDR1 is SGHRS and CDR2 is YFSETQ. V was pared by 0 bases and J by 0 bases, with 8 bases of the junction left unmatched. The CDR3 is 18 amino acids. The CDR3 spells CASSLVPPGQGGSYEQYF. Written as DNA, the CDR3 is TGCGCCAGCAGCTTGGTCCCTCCGGGACAGGGGGGCTCCTACGAGCAGTACTTC.

The table lists this clonotype with a few counts. The chain couples TRBV30 to TRBJ2-1, with D possibly TRBD1 on 6 matching bases. Germline CDR1 reads GTSNPN; CDR2 reads SVGIG (reference sequence). Trimming took 2 bases from V and 8 from J, leaving 16 bases between them. The CDR3 sequence is 14 residues long. The CDR3 bases are TGTGCCTGGAGTACAGGGTTTGTAATACATGAGCAGTTCTTC. Protein: CAWSTGFVIHEQFF.

V and J are TRBV6-1 and TRBJ1-5, with D perhaps TRBD1 (6 bases). This CDR3 contains 14 residues. CDR1 and CDR2 (germline): MNHNS, SASEGT. The ends were cut back, 5 bases at V and 1 base at J, with 9 bases in the middle. The CDR3 DNA reads TGTGCCAGCAGTCAGGACAGCAGCAATCAGCCCCAGCATTTT. The encoded protein is CASSQDSSNQPQHF.

The sample holds a few counts of this clonotype. The chain links TRBV9 to TRBJ2-3; D unresolved. V was shortened by 1 base and J by 5 bases, with 20 bases between the two germline ends. The CDR3 loop spans 17 amino acids. The germline gives CDR1 SGDLS, CDR2 YYNGEE. Here the CDR3 reads CASSVFKARSTRDTQYF. For the CDR3, the DNA is TGTGCCAGCAGCGTATTTAAGGCTAGATCAACCCGAGATACGCAGTATTTT.

The chain employs TRBV29-1 and TRBJ2-3; 7 bases fit TRBD2. This CDR3 spans 17 amino acids. V shed 2 bases, J shed 1 base, and the junction held 12 bases outside the gene matches. From germline, CDR1 is SQVTM and CDR2 ANQGSEA. CDR3: CSVEIPFAAGGTDTQYF. The CDR3 DNA sequence: TGCAGCGTTGAAATCCCTTTTGCCGCGGGGGGCACAGATACGCAGTATTTT.

The V call is TRBV6-2 or TRBV6-3, the J call TRBJ2-1; 13 bases fit TRBD2. J lost 6 bases, V lost 6 bases, and 5 bases had no gene match. The V gene's germline CDR1 is MNHEY and CDR2 SVGEGT. This CDR3 has 15 residues. The CDR3 reads CASSLTSGRANEQFF. The DNA of the CDR3 is TGTGCCAGCAGCCTCACTAGCGGGAGGGCCAATGAGCAGTTCTTC.

This chain links TRBV9 with TRBJ2-7, with D unresolved. The CDR3 is made up of 14 amino acids. Trimming took off 0 bases at V and 0 bases at J, with 7 bases between the two ends. The germline V gene has CDR1 SGDLS and CDR2 YYNGEE. CDR3 bases: TGTGCCAGCAGCGTAGGCAGTACCTCCTACGAGCAGTACTTC. Translated: CASSVGSTSYEQYF.

The chain recombines TRBV11-2 with TRBJ2-5; D unresolved. The germline CDR1 and CDR2 sequences are SGHAT and FQNNGV. Trimming pared 6 bases from V and 1 base from J, leaving 12 bases between. The length of the CDR3 is 14 residues. Written as DNA, the CDR3 is TGTGCCAGCAGATACGGACGGGTCCAAGAGACCCAGTACTTC. This translates into CASRYGRVQETQYF.